This T cell receptor (beta chain) was sequenced for a study of blood T cell repertoires in COVID-19. Looking at the study overall: Italy, Spain and the United States were the sources of the convalescent and acute COVID-19 samples.

Sequenced by immunoSEQ multiplex PCR; TCRdb stores in-frame clones only, minus some. This sample has 200,000 to 300,000 clones, with 86% found just once. The germline CDR1 and CDR2 sequences are LNHDA and SQIVND (reference sequence). V dropped 3 bases and J dropped 3; count of bases not matched to a gene: 15. The CDR3 runs to 18 residues. This receptor was obtained from a woman aged 30 to 39 who had recovered from COVID-19. This chain joins TRBV19 and TRBJ2-7, with 9 bases identical to TRBD1. The sequencing input was peripheral blood. CDR3: CASSIGAPGTGYGYEQYF. CDR3 nucleotides: TGTGCCAGTAGTATTGGAGCCCCCGGGACAGGGTATGGCTACGAGCAGTACTTC.